Listed below are T cell receptor beta chains from one sample, sequenced in a study of cytomegalovirus exposure and HLA in healthy donors. Method: immunoSEQ multiplex PCR; TCRdb's copy keeps in-frame clones and lacks some. The table has roughly 150,000 clones, around 86% seen once; the top ten hold about 4%. Sequencing used PBMCs. These receptors all come from a man aged 45-65 years in good health and CMV-seropositive. Both conserved end residues are trimmed from each CDR3. Expanded clones get a size class; other rows say once, few or many, or leave the size out.

v_gene	abundance	CDR3aa
TRBV7-8	.	ASSRSPGEAGELF
TRBV7-2	.	ASSSSVSGNTIY
TRBV28	.	ASSSDLAGLETQY
TRBV10-3	.	AITGTGDSPLH
TRBV30	.	AWSGGDQGSYEQY
TRBV19	.	ASSIGRGARNSPLH
TRBV27	.	ASSFGRSYEQY
TRBV21-1	.	ASNLTGNPSDQPQH
TRBV12-5	few	ASGQGTSGVDTQY
TRBV5-1	.	ASSSTGRAEDTQY
TRBV10-3	.	ASGLAGGYEQY
TRBV28	.	ASSLRVSGKRDEQY
TRBV2	.	ASRPGLASYEQY
TRBV5-1	few	ASRGTGYPNTEAF
TRBV9	.	ASSANPVPGQGSSGELF
TRBV29-1	.	SVLTGLNYGYT
TRBV10-3	once	AISSRGGPGDTQY
TRBV19	.	ATTGVGGANVLT
TRBV19	.	ASIEGRDSLYGYT
TRBV5-1	.	ASSLAVNEKLF
TRBV9	few	ASSTSGRDTGELF
TRBV7-2	.	ASSLDIAGGRDTQY
TRBV10-3	once	AISETVLVPSNQPQH
TRBV5-4	.	ASSDGTGGARYEQY
TRBV27	.	ASSYNYEQY
TRBV5-4	.	ASSSGLAGGEQY
TRBV6-5	.	ASSYFVEGQPQH
TRBV9	.	ASSWGGQETQY
TRBV27	.	ASSGDSYEQY